The 32 T cell receptor beta chains below come from one sample, sequenced in a study of T cell repertoires in cytomegalovirus infection. Each CDR3 protein gets one entry after TCRdb re-called the reads with MiXCR. The sample yields hundreds of thousands of distinct CDR3 sequences, about 29% seen once. These TCRs are of unknown antigen specificity. The sequencing here drew on cultured PBMCs, taken from culture after CMV antigen stimulation. The receptors come from a human donor in good health (CMV status not recorded). Some clones in this sample may be carry-over from other donors' samples.

This clonotype occurred a few times. The rearrangement uses TRBV6-1 and TRBJ1-1; no clear D. The length of the CDR3 is 12 residues. Per the germline V gene, CDR1 is MNHNS and CDR2 is SASEGT. V lost 6 bases and J lost 2, with 7 bases in between. CDR3 coding DNA: TGTGCCAGCAGCGCAGATAACACTGAAGCTTTCTTT. This sequence encodes CASSADNTEAFF.

This clonotype was detected only a few times. The gene calls are TRBV2 and TRBJ1-3, with TRBD1 matching over 8 bases. V lost 10 bases, J lost 1 base, and 9 bases stayed unmatched. Per germline, CDR1 SNHLY and CDR2 FYNNEI. The CDR3 runs 15 residues. The CDR3 DNA follows: TGTGCCACCACCGGACAGGGAGGTTCTGGAAACACCATATATTTT. Translated, it gives CATTGQGGSGNTIYF.

This clonotype has at least ten counts. The V gene is TRBV7-3, the J gene TRBJ2-3, with TRBD2 as a possible D gene (6 bases). Trimming pared 2 bases from V and 5 bases from J, leaving 8 bases between. Germline assignment: CDR1 SGHTA and CDR2 FQGTGA. The CDR3 has 13 amino acids. The CDR3 sequence: CASSLSEGDTQYF. CDR3 in DNA: TGTGCCAGCAGCTTATCGGAGGGAGATACGCAGTATTTT. The whole variable domain, filled in from reference TRBV7-3 and TRBJ2-3, reads GAGVSQTPSNKVTEKGKYVELRCDPISGHTALYWYRQSLGQGPEFLIYFQGTGAADDSGLPNDRFFAVRPEGSVSTLKIQRTERGDSAVYLCASSLSEGDTQYFGPGTRLTVL.

The chain employs TRBV24-1 and TRBJ2-1, with TRBD2 matching over 10 bases. Looked up from germline, CDR1 is KGHDR and CDR2 is SFDVKD. Trimming removed 5 bases from V and 3 bases from J; junction bases left unmatched: 6. This CDR3 has 16 amino acids. CDR3 sequence reads: CATSASSGRVYNEQFF. The CDR3 nucleotides read TGTGCCACCAGTGCCTCTAGCGGGAGAGTCTACAATGAGCAGTTCTTC.

This clonotype was picked up a small number of times. The J gene is TRBJ2-7, the V gene TRBV19; tentative D call: TRBD2 (6 bases). The CDR3 length is 11 residues. The V end was cut by 5 bases, the J end by 5 bases, with 7 bases between. Germline values: CDR1 LNHDA, CDR2 SQIVND (reference sequence). The CDR3 sequence is CASSGRHEQYF. The CDR3 DNA is TGTGCCAGTAGTGGGAGGCACGAGCAGTACTTC.

This sequence joins TRBV24-1 and TRBJ1-2, with 9 bases aligning to TRBD1. This CDR3 is built from 13 residues. J lost 7 bases, V lost 4 bases, and 3 bases had no gene match. Germline V CDR1 and CDR2: KGHDR, SFDVKD. CDR3 nucleotide sequence: TGTGCCACCAGTGACCGGGACAGGGTTGGCTACACCTTC. It specifies CATSDRDRVGYTF.

There are a few counts of this clonotype. The gene calls are TRBV27 and TRBJ1-1, with TRBD1 matching 7 bases. Trimming removed 5 bases from V and 0 bases from J; junction bases left unmatched: 9. CDR3 length: 16 amino acids. Germline lookup yields CDR1 MNHEY and CDR2 SMNVEV (reference sequence). This CDR3 is CASSTQGGPLNTEAFF. The CDR3, as DNA: TGTGCCAGCAGTACCCAGGGGGGGCCTTTGAACACTGAAGCTTTCTTT.

This clonotype occurred a few times. The gene calls are TRBV20-1 and TRBJ1-5, with TRBD1 identical over 7 bases. Trimming at V came to 5 bases and at J to 0 bases, leaving 7 bases not matched to a gene. Germline CDR1 and CDR2: DFQATT and SNEGSKA (reference sequence). This CDR3 is 15 amino acids long. CDR3 in DNA: TGCAGTGCTTTAGGACAGGTCGATAGCAATCAGCCCCAGCATTTT. Protein product: CSALGQVDSNQPQHF.

This clonotype was seen a handful of times. The chain has TRBV19 and TRBJ1-2; 7 nucleotides line up with TRBD1. Germline CDR1 and CDR2: LNHDA and SQIVND (reference sequence). This CDR3 region has 15 residues. With 5 bases clipped from V and 5 bases from J, the junction kept 11 bases outside the gene matches. CDR3 sequence: CASSATGEKRYGYTF. CDR3 nucleotide sequence: TGTGCCAGTAGTGCTACAGGGGAGAAAAGATATGGCTACACCTTC.

In its sample, this clonotype was seen many times. This chain joins TRBV7-2 and TRBJ2-1; 11 positions match TRBD2. The V and J ends lost 4 bases and 2 bases, in that order; junction bases with no gene match: 4. The germline V gene has CDR1 SGHTA and CDR2 FQGNSA. The CDR3 consists of 16 residues. The CDR3: CASSSGLAVAYNEQFF. The CDR3 coding sequence is TGTGCCAGCAGCTCGGGACTAGCGGTGGCCTACAATGAGCAGTTCTTC.

This clonotype was detected ten times or more. V and J are TRBV19 and TRBJ2-2, with D possibly matching TRBD1 (5 bases). Between the trimmed V and J ends, which lost 4 bases and 4 bases, there was a span of 19 bases. This CDR3 has 17 amino acids. Germline V lookup: CDR1 LNHDA, CDR2 SQIVND (reference sequence). This chain's CDR3 is CASSTILPTASTGELFF. CDR3 DNA: TGTGCCAGTAGTACCATATTACCGACAGCATCCACCGGGGAGCTGTTTTTT.

The rearrangement joins TRBV29-1 to TRBJ2-2; 9 bases map to TRBD2. CDR3 length: 14 residues. J lost 5 bases, V lost 2 bases, and 3 bases had no gene match. Germline values: CDR1 SQVTM, CDR2 ANQGSEA. CDR3 bases: TGCAGCGTTGAAAAGCTAGCGGGAACCGGGGAGCTGTTTTTT. It codes for CSVEKLAGTGELFF.

This clonotype was detected a few times. The chain recombines TRBV12-3 or TRBV12-4 with TRBJ2-1; D assignment may be TRBD1 or TRBD2 (5 bases each). The CDR3 spans 14 residues. V was pared by 8 bases and J by 4 bases, with 15 bases between. As DNA, the CDR3 is TGTGCCAGCGGGGGAGCTTGGCGGTACAATGAGCAGTTCTTC. Its translation: CASGGAWRYNEQFF.

The rearrangement joins TRBV3-1 to TRBJ2-1; TRBD2 matches at 15 bases. CDR3 length: 15 residues. Germline loops: CDR1 LGHDT, CDR2 YNNKEL (reference sequence). After removal of 4 bases from V and 9 bases from J, the junction contained 4 bases not matched to a gene. In nucleotides, the CDR3 is TGTGCCAGCAGCCCCGGACTAGCGGGAGGGCGTGAGCAGTTCTTC. This codes for CASSPGLAGGREQFF.

V gene TRBV28 combines with J gene TRBJ2-3; D remains unclear. Deletions cut 5 bases from V and 5 bases from J, with 8 bases between. Germline lookup yields CDR1 MDHEN and CDR2 SYDVKM. This CDR3 is built from 12 residues. The CDR3 sequence: CASSPYVDTQYF. The CDR3 DNA follows: TGTGCCAGCAGTCCTTATGTAGATACGCAGTATTTT.

This clonotype was detected a few times. The chain links TRBV19 to TRBJ1-4, with 7 bases matching TRBD1. With 2 bases clipped from V and 2 bases from J, the junction kept 2 bases outside the gene matches. The CDR3 length is 15 residues. CDR1 and CDR2 (germline): LNHDA, SQIVND (reference sequence). CDR3 in amino acids: CASSINRGTNEKLFF. CDR3 nucleotides: TGTGCCAGTAGTATAAACAGGGGCACTAATGAAAAACTGTTTTTT.

This clonotype was observed at least ten times. The chain has TRBV7-2 and TRBJ1-1; D is possibly TRBD1 (6 bases). Germline CDR1 SGHTA, CDR2 FQGNSA. Trimming took 5 bases from V and 5 from J, leaving 9 bases between them. The CDR3 is made up of 12 amino acids. CDR3 DNA sequence: TGTGCCAGCAGCGCTCAGGGGACTGAAGCTTTCTTT. It translates to CASSAQGTEAFF.

This clonotype showed up just a few times. Here the CDR3 reads CASSLSEGVNTEAFF. CDR3 coding DNA: TGTGCCAGCAGCCTATCGGAAGGTGTAAACACTGAAGCTTTCTTT. This chain uses TRBV6-1 with TRBJ1-1; D is unresolved. The V gene's germline CDR1 is MNHNS and CDR2 SASEGT. V was pared by 6 bases and J by 2 bases, with 16 bases between. The CDR3 consists of 15 residues.

V usage is TRBV27 and J usage is TRBJ1-5; D is undetermined. The V gene lost 3 bases and the J gene lost 1 base, with 13 bases spanning the gap. Germline values: CDR1 MNHEY, CDR2 SMNVEV (reference sequence). The CDR3 runs to 16 residues. The CDR3 sequence: CASSFEGFGSNQPQHF. The CDR3 region has the DNA TGTGCCAGCAGTTTCGAGGGTTTTGGGAGCAATCAGCCCCAGCATTTT.

This clonotype appeared a few times. This chain uses TRBV29-1 with TRBJ1-1; a weak D match, TRBD1 (6 bases). Germline V CDR1 and CDR2: SQVTM, ANQGSEA. With 3 bases removed from V and 7 bases from J, the gap between germline ends came to 9 bases. This CDR3 contains 11 residues. The CDR3 nucleotides are TGCAGCGTTGACACAGGGATTGAAGCTTTCTTT. It translates to CSVDTGIEAFF. Filled out from reference TRBV29-1 and TRBJ1-1, the complete variable domain reads SAVISQKPSRDICQRGTSLTIQCQVDSQVTMMFWYRQQPGQSLTLIATANQGSEATYESGFVIDKFPISRPNLTFSTLTVSNMSPEDSSIYLCSVDTGIEAFFGQGTRLTVV.

This clonotype was seen a handful of times. V usage is TRBV7-3 and J usage is TRBJ1-2; 8 bases are a match to TRBD1. This CDR3 contains 14 residues. V trimming: 2 bases; J trimming: 11 bases; junction bases outside the gene matches: 10. Germline V gene sequence: CDR1 SGHTA, CDR2 FQGTGA. This chain's CDR3 is CASSLGGTGQRYTF. DNA for the CDR3: TGTGCCAGCAGCTTAGGCGGGACAGGCCAAAGATACACCTTC.

V gene TRBV9 combines with J gene TRBJ1-5, with D possibly TRBD1 on 6 matching bases. The germline V gene encodes CDR1 SGDLS and CDR2 YYNGEE. Trimming took off 3 bases at V and 0 bases at J, with 10 bases between the two ends. The CDR3 extends over 15 amino acids. For the CDR3, the DNA is TGTGCCAGCAGCGCTACAGGGTATAGCAATCAGCCCCAGCATTTT. It translates to CASSATGYSNQPQHF.

The rearrangement uses TRBV27 and TRBJ1-2; D ambiguous. The CDR3 loop spans 17 amino acids. The germline gives CDR1 MNHEY, CDR2 SMNVEV (reference sequence). Trimming pared 3 bases from V and 2 bases from J, leaving 19 bases between. CDR3 protein: CASSLRPSARLNYGYTF. In nucleotides, the CDR3 is TGTGCCAGCAGTTTGAGACCAAGTGCCAGGTTAAACTATGGCTACACCTTC.

V gene TRBV19 combines with J gene TRBJ1-1, with D tentatively TRBD1 (5 bases). CDR1 is LNHDA, CDR2 SQIVND, per germline (reference sequence). The CDR3 loop spans 14 amino acids. V lost 1 base and J lost 6, with 12 bases in between. The CDR3 coding sequence is TGTGCCAGTAGTATAGTCGGGGGAGTTGCTGAAGCTTTCTTT. Translation: CASSIVGGVAEAFF.

The rearrangement joins TRBV6-2 or TRBV6-3 to TRBJ2-7; TRBD1 matches at 9 bases. This CDR3 region has 17 residues. The germline V gene encodes CDR1 MNHEY and CDR2 SVGEGT. Germline trimming cut 0 bases from V and 0 bases from J; bases unmatched to any gene: 6. Written as DNA, the CDR3 is TGTGCCAGCAGTTACTCTACCGGGACAGGGAGCTCCTACGAGCAGTACTTC. Translation gives CASSYSTGTGSSYEQYF.

This clonotype was seen more than once but under ten times. This chain connects TRBV7-2 to TRBJ2-1; D perhaps matches TRBD2 (6 bases). The CDR3 loop spans 15 amino acids. Trimming took off 5 bases at V and 4 bases at J, with 15 bases between the two ends. CDR1 and CDR2 from the germline V gene are SGHTA and FQGNSA. The CDR3 protein is CASSPRSGPYNEQFF. CDR3 DNA sequence: TGTGCCAGCAGCCCGCGAAGCGGGCCGTACAATGAGCAGTTCTTC.

The DNA for the CDR3 is TGTGCCAGCAGGTCCGGGACAGGGGTTGAGCAGTTCTTC. Protein sequence: CASRSGTGVEQFF. The rearrangement joins TRBV6-1 to TRBJ2-1; 10 bases fit TRBD1. V lost 6 bases, J lost 9 bases, and 5 bases stayed unmatched. The CDR3 totals 13 residues. Germline V CDR1 and CDR2: MNHNS, SASEGT.

CDR3 region: CASRLAGDFGELFF. In DNA, the CDR3 is TGTGCCAGCAGGCTAGCGGGAGATTTCGGGGAGCTGTTTTTT. The rearrangement uses TRBV6-2 or TRBV6-3 and TRBJ2-2; 10 bases agree with TRBD2. V shed 6 bases and J 7 bases; nucleotides not matched to a gene: 5. CDR3 length equals 14 residues. Germline V gene sequence: CDR1 MNHEY, CDR2 SVGEGT.

The J gene is TRBJ1-5, the V gene TRBV6-1; no clear D. The V and J ends lost 7 bases and 0 bases respectively, with 7 bases between them. The germline CDR1 and CDR2 sequences are MNHNS and SASEGT. This CDR3 is 13 amino acids long. CDR3 sequence: CASTQHSNQPQHF. The CDR3 DNA is TGTGCCAGCACCCAGCATAGCAATCAGCCCCAGCATTTT.

The chain couples TRBV7-2 to TRBJ1-1; 9 bases agree with TRBD1. With 1 base clipped from V and 3 bases from J, the junction kept 3 bases outside the gene matches. CDR1 is SGHTA and CDR2 is FQGNSA in the germline V gene. CDR3 length: 15 residues. As DNA, the CDR3 is TGTGCCAGCAGCTTAGGGCGGACAGGGGACACTGAAGCTTTCTTT. Its protein product is CASSLGRTGDTEAFF. The complete variable domain, with remaining parts taken from reference TRBV7-2 and TRBJ1-1, reads GAGVSQSPSNKVTEKGKDVELRCDPISGHTALYWYRQSLGQGLEFLIYFQGNSAPDKSGLPSDRFSAERTGGSVSTLTIQRTQQEDSAVYLCASSLGRTGDTEAFFGQGTRLTVV.

This sequence joins TRBV30 and TRBJ1-2; tentative D call: TRBD1 (6 bases). There are 12 residues in the CDR3. Germline assignment: CDR1 GTSNPN and CDR2 SVGIG (reference sequence). Trimming shortened V by 2 bases and J by 4 bases, and 8 bases separated the two germline ends. DNA for the CDR3: TGTGCCTGGAGTTCAGGGGTCTATGGCTACACCTTC. Its protein product is CAWSSGVYGYTF.

This clonotype was recorded at least ten times. The chain recombines TRBV12-3 or TRBV12-4 with TRBJ1-2, with D possibly TRBD1 on 5 matching bases. The V gene lost 0 bases and the J gene lost 14 bases, with 16 bases spanning the gap. This CDR3 has 13 amino acids. The CDR3 coding sequence is TGTGCCAGCAGTTTAGCGGGACGCCGGGAAAAAACCTTC. Its protein is CASSLAGRREKTF.